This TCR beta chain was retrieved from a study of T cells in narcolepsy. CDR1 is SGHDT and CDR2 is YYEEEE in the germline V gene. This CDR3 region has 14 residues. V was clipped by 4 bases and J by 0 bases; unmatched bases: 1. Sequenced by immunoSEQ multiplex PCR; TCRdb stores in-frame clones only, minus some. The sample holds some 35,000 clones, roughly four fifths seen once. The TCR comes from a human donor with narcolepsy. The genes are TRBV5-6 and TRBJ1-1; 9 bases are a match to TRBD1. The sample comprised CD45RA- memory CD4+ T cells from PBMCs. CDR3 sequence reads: CASSRDRVNTEAFF. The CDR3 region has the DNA TGTGCCAGCAGCCGGGACAGGGTGAACACTGAAGCTTTCTTT.